This T cell receptor beta chain was identified during a study of beta chain features in type 1 diabetes. A CD45RO/CCR7/CD25/CD127/CD95/CD27 panel sorted naive, central memory, regulatory and stem cell-like memory CD4+ cells. Every isolated RNA sample was fully reverse transcribed, so sequencing captured expressed TCRB transcripts. Only in-frame clones appear in the TCRdb table, and some are missing; sequencing was by immunoSEQ multiplex PCR. The sample includes hundreds of thousands of clones, approximately 14% seen only once; the top ten take roughly 0.035%. This clone came up a few times. The CDR3 length is 12 residues. The V and J ends lost 7 bases and 5 bases respectively, with 9 bases between them. Germline V gives CDR1 SNHLY, CDR2 FYNNEI.

The chain recombines TRBV2 with TRBJ2-1, with D uncertain. What was sequenced was naive CD4+ T cells from blood. This TCR derives from a man aged 30 to 39 in good health. CDR3 DNA: TGTGCCAGCAATGACTTGAACAATGAGCAGTTCTTC. It is translated as CASNDLNNEQFF.